Listed here are 11 T cell receptor beta chains from one sample, sequenced in a study of blood T cell repertoires in COVID-19. Method: immunoSEQ multiplex PCR; TCRdb's copy keeps in-frame clones and lacks some. The sample has about 110,000 clones; about nine tenths are singletons. The sample was peripheral blood. The receptors were gathered from a man between 50 and 59 years old with active or convalescent COVID-19.

This chain connects TRBV5-4 to TRBJ1-2, with a tentative D call TRBD1 (6 bases). The germline V gene encodes CDR1 SGHNT and CDR2 YYREEE (reference sequence). This CDR3 is 14 amino acids long. Between the trimmed V and J ends, which lost 4 bases and 6 bases, there was a span of 16 bases. For the CDR3, the DNA is TGTGCCAGCAGCCCGTTGACAGGATCGGATGGCTACACCTTC. Protein product: CASSPLTGSDGYTF. Together with reference TRBV5-4 and TRBJ1-2, the CDR3 gives the full variable domain: ETGVTQSPTHLIKTRGQQVTLRCSSQSGHNTVSWYQQALGQGPQFIFQYYREEENGRGNFPPRFSGLQFPNYSSELNVNALELDDSALYLCASSPLTGSDGYTFGSGTRLTVV.

This clone was counted many times. V is TRBV5-6 and J is TRBJ2-7, with 8 bases that match TRBD1. The junction had 3 bases not matched to a gene; V was cut back by 1 base and J by 0 bases. The CDR3 covers 15 residues. Germline CDR1 SGHDT, CDR2 YYEEEE. In DNA form, the CDR3 reads TGTGCCAGCAGCTTGTGGGGACAGGCCTCCTACGAGCAGTACTTC. Amino acids: CASSLWGQASYEQYF. Filled out from reference TRBV5-6 and TRBJ2-7, the complete variable domain reads DAGVTQSPTHLIKTRGQQVTLRCSPKSGHDTVSWYQQALGQGPQFIFQYYEEEERQRGNFPDRFSGHQFPNYSSELNVNALLLGDSALYLCASSLWGQASYEQYFGPGTRLTVT.

V gene TRBV9 combines with J gene TRBJ1-6; TRBD1 might be the D (6 bases). V lost 3 bases, J lost 10 bases, and 11 bases lay in between. Germline CDR1 SGDLS, CDR2 YYNGEE. The CDR3 is 13 residues long. The CDR3 sequence: CASSEGGYSPLHF. CDR3 bases: TGTGCCAGCAGCGAGGGGGGGTACTCACCCCTCCACTTT.

The chain has TRBV28 and TRBJ2-7, with a tentative D call TRBD1 (6 bases). Germline loops: CDR1 MDHEN, CDR2 SYDVKM. V was pared by 5 bases and J by 8 bases, with 7 bases between. This CDR3 is 10 amino acids long. The CDR3 here is CASSGGKQYF. CDR3 sequence (DNA): TGTGCCAGCAGTGGGGGCAAGCAGTACTTC.

This rearrangement joins TRBV11-3 to TRBJ2-3, with D maybe TRBD2 (7 bases). The CDR3 totals 15 residues. Looked up from germline, CDR1 is SGHNT and CDR2 is YENEEA. V was pared by 3 bases and J by 2 bases, with 12 bases between. The chain's CDR3 is CASSLGGRDTDTQYF. DNA for the CDR3: TGTGCCAGCAGCTTGGGGGGGCGGGACACAGATACGCAGTATTTT.

The chain carries TRBV19 and TRBJ1-6, with unresolved D. V gave up 5 bases and J gave up 5 bases, with 10 bases separating them. Germline CDR1 LNHDA, CDR2 SQIVND (reference sequence). The CDR3 length is 14 residues. CDR3 loop: CASSEEGNNSPLHF. The CDR3 DNA reads TGTGCCAGTAGTGAGGAGGGAAATAATTCACCCCTCCACTTT.

This chain joins TRBV10-3 and TRBJ2-1, with TRBD2 as a possible D gene (5 bases). The CDR3 consists of 15 residues. The germline gives CDR1 ENHRY, CDR2 SYGVKD. The ends were cut back, 6 bases at V and 3 bases at J, with 15 bases in the middle. The CDR3 DNA sequence: TGTGCCATCAGGCCTGGTATACTAGACTACAATGAGCAGTTCTTC. This sequence encodes CAIRPGILDYNEQFF.

V is TRBV6-5 and J is TRBJ2-7, with 11 positions matching TRBD2. This CDR3 has 16 residues. Germline values: CDR1 MNHEY, CDR2 SVGAGI. V was clipped by 2 bases and J by 4 bases; unmatched bases: 7. The CDR3 region has the DNA TGTGCCAGCAGTTACAGCTATATAGCGGGAGGGTACGAGCAGTACTTC. This translates into CASSYSYIAGGYEQYF.

This clone was observed a few times. This chain joins TRBV6-5 and TRBJ1-1; unclear D gene. The CDR3 is 14 residues long. The ends were cut back, 0 bases at V and 0 bases at J, with 5 bases in the middle. Germline-derived CDR1 and CDR2 are MNHEY and SVGAGI. CDR3 amino acids: CASSYSAMNTEAFF. CDR3 nucleotides: TGTGCCAGCAGTTACTCGGCAATGAACACTGAAGCTTTCTTT.

This chain uses TRBV6-2 or TRBV6-3 with TRBJ1-1, with no clear D. Germline V gives CDR1 MNHEY, CDR2 SVGEGT. The CDR3 runs to 13 residues. V lost 2 bases and J lost 0, with 4 bases in between. The CDR3 nucleotides are TGTGCCAGCAGTTACCAGGTGAACACTGAAGCTTTCTTT. Its protein product is CASSYQVNTEAFF.

The chain carries TRBV30 and TRBJ2-5; no definite D call. The germline gives CDR1 GTSNPN, CDR2 SVGIG (reference sequence). The length of the CDR3 is 13 residues. V lost 8 bases to trimming and J lost 0 bases, with 13 bases between them. CDR3 coding DNA: TGTGCCGTTGAGCAGGTGTACCAAGAGACCCAGTACTTC. Translating gives CAVEQVYQETQYF.